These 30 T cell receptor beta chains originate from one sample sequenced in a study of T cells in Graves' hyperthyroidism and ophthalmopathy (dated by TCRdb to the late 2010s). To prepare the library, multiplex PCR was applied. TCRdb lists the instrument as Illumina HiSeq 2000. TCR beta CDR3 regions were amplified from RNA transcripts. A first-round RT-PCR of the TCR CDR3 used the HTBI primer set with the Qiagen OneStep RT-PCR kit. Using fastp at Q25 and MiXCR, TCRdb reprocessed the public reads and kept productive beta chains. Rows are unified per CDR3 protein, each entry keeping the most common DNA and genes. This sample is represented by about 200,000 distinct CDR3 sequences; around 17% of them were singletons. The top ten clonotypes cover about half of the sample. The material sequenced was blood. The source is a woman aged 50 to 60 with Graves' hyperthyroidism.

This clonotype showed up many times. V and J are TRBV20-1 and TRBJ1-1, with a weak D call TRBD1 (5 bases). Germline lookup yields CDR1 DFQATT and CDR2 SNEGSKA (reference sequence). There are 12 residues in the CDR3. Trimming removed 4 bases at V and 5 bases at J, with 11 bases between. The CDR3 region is CSANKGVTEAFF. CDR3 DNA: TGCAGTGCTAACAAAGGGGTTACTGAAGCTTTCTTT.

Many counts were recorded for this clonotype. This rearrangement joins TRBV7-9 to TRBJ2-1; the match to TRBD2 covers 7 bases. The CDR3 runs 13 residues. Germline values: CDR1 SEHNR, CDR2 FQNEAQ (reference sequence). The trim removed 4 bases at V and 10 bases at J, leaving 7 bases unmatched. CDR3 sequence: CASSSARGVEQFF. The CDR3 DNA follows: TGTGCCAGCAGCTCCGCACGGGGGGTCGAGCAGTTCTTC.

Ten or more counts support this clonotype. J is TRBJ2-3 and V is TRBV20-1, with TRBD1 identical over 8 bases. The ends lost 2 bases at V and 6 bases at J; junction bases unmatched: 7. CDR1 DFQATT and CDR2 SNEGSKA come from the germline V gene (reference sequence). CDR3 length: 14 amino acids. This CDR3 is CSARPGQGRDTQYF. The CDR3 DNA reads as TGCAGTGCTAGACCCGGACAGGGTCGGGATACGCAGTATTTT.

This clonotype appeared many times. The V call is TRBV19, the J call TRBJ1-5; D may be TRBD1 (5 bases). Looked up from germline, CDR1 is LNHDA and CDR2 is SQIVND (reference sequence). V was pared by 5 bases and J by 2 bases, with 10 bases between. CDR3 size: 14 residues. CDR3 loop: CASSEGKGNQPQHF. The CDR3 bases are TGTGCCAGTAGTGAGGGGAAAGGCAATCAGCCCCAGCATTTT.

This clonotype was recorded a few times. CDR3 sequence (DNA): TGTGCCTGGGGGAGCGGGGTGAACACCGGGGAGCTGTTTTTT. This gives the protein CAWGSGVNTGELFF. The V and J genes are TRBV30 and TRBJ2-2; 7 nucleotides line up with TRBD2. CDR1 is GTSNPN, CDR2 SVGIG, per germline (reference sequence). With 5 bases clipped from V and 1 base from J, the junction kept 4 bases outside the gene matches. The CDR3 spans 14 residues.

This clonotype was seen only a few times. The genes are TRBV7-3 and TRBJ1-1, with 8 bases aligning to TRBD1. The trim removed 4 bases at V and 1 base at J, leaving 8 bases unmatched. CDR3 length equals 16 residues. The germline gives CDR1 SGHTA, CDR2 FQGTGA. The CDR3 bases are TGTGCCAGCAGCTCAAGTCAGGGGGCGAGGAACACTGAAGCTTTCTTT. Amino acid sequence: CASSSSQGARNTEAFF.

CDR3 protein: CASSFASSQYF. CDR3 nucleotide sequence: TGTGCCAGCAGTTTTGCTAGTTCGCAGTATTTT. The chain couples TRBV12-3 or TRBV12-4 to TRBJ2-3; D call uncertain. V lost 3 bases and J 10 bases, leaving 8 bases between the germline ends. The CDR3 consists of 11 residues.

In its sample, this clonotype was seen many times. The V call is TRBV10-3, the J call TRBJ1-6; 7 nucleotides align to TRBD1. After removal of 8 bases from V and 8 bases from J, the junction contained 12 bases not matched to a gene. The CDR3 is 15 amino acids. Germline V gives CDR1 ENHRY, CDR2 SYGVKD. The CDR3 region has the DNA TGTGCCATCGGGGATGTCACAGGGGCTGATTCACCCCTCCACTTT. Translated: CAIGDVTGADSPLHF.

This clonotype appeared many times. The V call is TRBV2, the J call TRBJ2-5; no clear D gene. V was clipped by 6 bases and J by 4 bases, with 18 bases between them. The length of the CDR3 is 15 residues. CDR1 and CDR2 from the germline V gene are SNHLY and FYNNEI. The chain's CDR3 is CASRRHDAIRETQYF. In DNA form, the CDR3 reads TGTGCCAGCAGAAGACACGATGCCATTCGAGAGACCCAGTACTTC.

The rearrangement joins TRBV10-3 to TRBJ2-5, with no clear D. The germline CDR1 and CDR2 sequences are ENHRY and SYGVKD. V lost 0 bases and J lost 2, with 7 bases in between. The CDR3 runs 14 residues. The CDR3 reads CAISESAKQETQYF. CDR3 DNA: TGTGCCATCAGTGAGTCGGCCAAACAAGAGACCCAGTACTTC.

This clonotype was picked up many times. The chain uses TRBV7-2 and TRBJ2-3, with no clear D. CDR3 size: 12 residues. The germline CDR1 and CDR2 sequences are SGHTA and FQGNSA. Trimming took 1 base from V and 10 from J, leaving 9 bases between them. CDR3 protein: CASSLEGLAQYF. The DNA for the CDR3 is TGTGCCAGCAGCTTAGAGGGTTTAGCGCAGTATTTT. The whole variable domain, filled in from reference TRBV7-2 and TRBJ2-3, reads GAGVSQSPSNKVTEKGKDVELRCDPISGHTALYWYRQSLGQGLEFLIYFQGNSAPDKSGLPSDRFSAERTGGSVSTLTIQRTQQEDSAVYLCASSLEGLAQYFGPGTRLTVL.

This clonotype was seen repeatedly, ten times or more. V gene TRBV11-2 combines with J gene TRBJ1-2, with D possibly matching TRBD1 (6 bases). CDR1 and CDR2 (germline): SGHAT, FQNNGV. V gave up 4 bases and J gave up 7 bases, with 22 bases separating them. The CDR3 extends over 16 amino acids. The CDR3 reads CASSSVDVGRGFGYTF. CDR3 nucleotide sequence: TGTGCCAGCAGCTCTGTGGACGTTGGCAGGGGATTTGGCTACACCTTC.

CDR3 DNA sequence: TGCGCCAGCACGGATCTAGAGTGGGCCAATGAGCAGTACTTC. As protein: CASTDLEWANEQYF. V gene TRBV5-1 combines with J gene TRBJ2-1; unclear D gene. The end of the DNA is better explained by TRBJ2-7, so the J call may be wrong. The germline gives CDR1 SGHRS, CDR2 YFSETQ. This CDR3 is built from 14 residues.

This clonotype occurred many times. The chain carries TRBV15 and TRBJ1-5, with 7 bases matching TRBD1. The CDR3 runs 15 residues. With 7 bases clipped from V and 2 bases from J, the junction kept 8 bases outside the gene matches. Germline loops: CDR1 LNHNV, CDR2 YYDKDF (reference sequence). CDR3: CATTGEGAGNQPQHF. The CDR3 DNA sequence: TGTGCCACCACCGGAGAGGGGGCGGGCAATCAGCCCCAGCATTTT. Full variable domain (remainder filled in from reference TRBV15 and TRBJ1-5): DAMVIQNPRYQVTQFGKPVTLSCSQTLNHNVMYWYQQKSSQAPKLLFHYYDKDFNNEADTPDNFQSRRPNTSFCFLDIRSPGLGDTAMYLCATTGEGAGNQPQHFGDGTRLSIL.

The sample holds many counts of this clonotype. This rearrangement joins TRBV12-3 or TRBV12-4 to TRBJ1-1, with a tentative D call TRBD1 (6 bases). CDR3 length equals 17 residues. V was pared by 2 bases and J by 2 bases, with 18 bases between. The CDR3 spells CASSLPLDRFRNTEAFF. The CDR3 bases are TGTGCCAGCAGTTTACCGCTTGACAGGTTCAGAAACACTGAAGCTTTCTTT.

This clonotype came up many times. The CDR3 region is CSASGDRGYEQYF. In DNA, the CDR3 is TGCAGTGCGTCTGGGGACAGGGGCTACGAGCAGTACTTC. J is TRBJ2-7 and V is TRBV20-1; 10 bases fit TRBD1. Looked up from germline, CDR1 is DFQATT and CDR2 is SNEGSKA (reference sequence). The CDR3 has 13 residues. With V trimmed by 6 bases and J by 3 bases, 5 bases remained unmatched.

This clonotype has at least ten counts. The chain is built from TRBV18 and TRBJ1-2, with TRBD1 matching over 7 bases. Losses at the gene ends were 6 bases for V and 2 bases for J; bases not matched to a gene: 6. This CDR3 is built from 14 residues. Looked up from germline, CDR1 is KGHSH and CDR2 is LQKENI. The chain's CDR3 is CASSKGGQNYGYTF. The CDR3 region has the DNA TGTGCCAGCTCGAAAGGGGGACAGAACTATGGCTACACCTTC.

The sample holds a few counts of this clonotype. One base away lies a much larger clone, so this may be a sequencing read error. The CDR3 sequence: CASSTRQGVNTEAFF. The CDR3 DNA is TGTGCCAGCAGCACTCGACAGGGAGTAAACACTGAAGCTTTCTTT. J is TRBJ1-1 and V is TRBV7-3, with 7 bases that match TRBD1. In germline, CDR1 is SGHTA, CDR2 FQGTGA. The CDR3 sequence is 15 residues long. The V gene end was trimmed by 5 bases and the J gene end by 2 bases; junction bases not matched to a gene: 8. Using reference TRBV7-3 and TRBJ1-1 for the parts outside the CDR3, the full variable domain is GAGVSQTPSNKVTEKGKYVELRCDPISGHTALYWYRQSLGQGPEFLIYFQGTGAADDSGLPNDRFFAVRPEGSVSTLKIQRTERGDSAVYLCASSTRQGVNTEAFFGQGTRLTVV.

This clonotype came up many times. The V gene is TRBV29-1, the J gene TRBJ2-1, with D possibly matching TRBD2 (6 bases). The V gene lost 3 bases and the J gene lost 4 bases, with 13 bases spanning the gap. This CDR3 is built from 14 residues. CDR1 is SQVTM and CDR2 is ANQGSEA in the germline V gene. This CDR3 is CSVEVTGTYNEQFF. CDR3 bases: TGCAGCGTTGAGGTCACGGGGACTTACAATGAGCAGTTCTTC.

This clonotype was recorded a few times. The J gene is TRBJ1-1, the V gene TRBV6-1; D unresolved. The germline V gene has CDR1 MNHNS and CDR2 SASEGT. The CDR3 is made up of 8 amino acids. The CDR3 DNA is TGTGCTCTTTTGGAAGCTTTCTTT. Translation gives CALLEAFF.

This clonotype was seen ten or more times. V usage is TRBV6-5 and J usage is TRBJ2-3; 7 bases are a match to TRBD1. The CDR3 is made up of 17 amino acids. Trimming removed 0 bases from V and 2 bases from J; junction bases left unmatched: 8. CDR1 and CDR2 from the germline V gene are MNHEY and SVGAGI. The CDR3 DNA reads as TGTGCCAGCAGTTACTCGGCGTGGGGACAGCTCACAGATACGCAGTATTTT. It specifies CASSYSAWGQLTDTQYF.

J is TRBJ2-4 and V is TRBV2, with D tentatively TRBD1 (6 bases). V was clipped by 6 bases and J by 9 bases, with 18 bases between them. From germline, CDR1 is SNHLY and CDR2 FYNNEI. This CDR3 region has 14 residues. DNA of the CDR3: TGTGCCAGCAGGAAAAGGGACACCCATGGCATTCAGTACTTC. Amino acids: CASRKRDTHGIQYF.

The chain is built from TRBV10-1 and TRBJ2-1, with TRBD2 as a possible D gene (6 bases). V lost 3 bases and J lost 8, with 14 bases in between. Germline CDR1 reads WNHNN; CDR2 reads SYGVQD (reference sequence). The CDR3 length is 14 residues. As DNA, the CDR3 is TGCGCCAGCAGTGACGGCGGGATGGTCCATGAGCAGTTCTTC. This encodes CASSDGGMVHEQFF.

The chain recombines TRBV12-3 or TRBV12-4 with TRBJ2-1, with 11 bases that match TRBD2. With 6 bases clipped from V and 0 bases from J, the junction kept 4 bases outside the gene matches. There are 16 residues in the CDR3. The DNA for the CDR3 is TGTGCCAGCAGACCCGGACTAGCGGGCTCCTACAATGAGCAGTTCTTC. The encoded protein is CASRPGLAGSYNEQFF.

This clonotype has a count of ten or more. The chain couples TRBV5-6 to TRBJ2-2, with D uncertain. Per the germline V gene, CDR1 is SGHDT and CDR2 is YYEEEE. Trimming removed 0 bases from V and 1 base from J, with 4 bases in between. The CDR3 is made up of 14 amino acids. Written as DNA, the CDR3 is TGTGCCAGCAGCTTGGACATGAACACCGGGGAGCTGTTTTTT. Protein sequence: CASSLDMNTGELFF.

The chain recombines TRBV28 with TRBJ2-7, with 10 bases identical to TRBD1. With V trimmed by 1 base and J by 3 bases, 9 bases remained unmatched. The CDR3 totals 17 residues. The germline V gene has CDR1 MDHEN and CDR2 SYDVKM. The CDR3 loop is CASSLYVTRDRGYEQYF. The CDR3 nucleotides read TGTGCCAGCAGTTTATACGTGACCCGGGACAGGGGCTACGAGCAGTACTTC.

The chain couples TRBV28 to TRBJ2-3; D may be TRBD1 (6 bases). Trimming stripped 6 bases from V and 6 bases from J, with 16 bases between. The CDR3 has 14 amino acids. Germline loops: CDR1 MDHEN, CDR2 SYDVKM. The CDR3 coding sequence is TGTGCCAGCAGAAGGTCACAGGGTGTCGATACGCAGTATTTT. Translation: CASRRSQGVDTQYF.

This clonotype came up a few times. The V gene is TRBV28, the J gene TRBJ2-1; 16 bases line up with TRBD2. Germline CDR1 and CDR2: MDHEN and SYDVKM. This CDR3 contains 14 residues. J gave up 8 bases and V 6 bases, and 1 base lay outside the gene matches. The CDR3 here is CASRGTSGRDEQFF. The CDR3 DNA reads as TGTGCCAGCAGGGGGACTAGCGGGAGGGATGAGCAGTTCTTC. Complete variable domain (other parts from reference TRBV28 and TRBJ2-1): DVKVTQSSRYLVKRTGEKVFLECVQDMDHENMFWYRQDPGLGLRLIYFSYDVKMKEKGDIPEGYSVSREKKERFSLILESASTNQTSMYLCASRGTSGRDEQFFGPGTRLTVL.

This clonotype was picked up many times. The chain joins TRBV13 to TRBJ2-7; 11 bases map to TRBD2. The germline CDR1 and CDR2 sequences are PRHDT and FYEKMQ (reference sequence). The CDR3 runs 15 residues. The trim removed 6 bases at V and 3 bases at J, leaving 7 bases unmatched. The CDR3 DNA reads TGTGCCAGCAGTGACACTAGCGGGAGTTTCTACGAGCAGTACTTC. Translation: CASSDTSGSFYEQYF.

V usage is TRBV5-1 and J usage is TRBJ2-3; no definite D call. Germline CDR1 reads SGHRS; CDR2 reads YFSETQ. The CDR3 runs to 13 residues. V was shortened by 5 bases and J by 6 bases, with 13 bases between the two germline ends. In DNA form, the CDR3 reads TGCGCCAGCAGTCGCACCCTCGGCGATACGCAGTATTTT. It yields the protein CASSRTLGDTQYF.